The clone carrying this TCR beta chain was counted a few times. The antigen is not known. The CDR3 covers 15 residues. The V and J ends lost 6 bases and 6 bases respectively, with 21 bases between them. The data originate from a study of blood T cells in healthy people across ages. General study points: Any conclusive comparison of naive versus antigen-experienced cells was prevented by using unsorted PBMCs. While age rose, TCR beta diversity per million T cells dropped in a roughly linear way. Long-lived and aged donors differed, with more naive CD4+ cells and higher diversity in the long-lived.

Primers used in a second PCR of about 7 to 12 cycles were a sample-barcoded 5' primer and a J-beta primer mix. TCRdb analysed the 5' RACE reads with MiXCR anew, one entry per CDR3 protein. The table lists 1.5 million to 1.9 million distinct CDR3 sequences, roughly 43% of them singletons. Ranging in age from roughly 6 to 100, the donors were healthy Caucasian individuals from Russia. The sequence was obtained from a woman under 30 in good health. The chain is built from TRBV12-3 or TRBV12-4 and TRBJ2-7; D is perhaps TRBD1 (6 bases). Sequencing used blood. The CDR3 here is CASSHLFGQGFEQYF. The CDR3 DNA reads TGTGCCAGCAGCCATCTTTTTGGGCAGGGGTTCGAGCAGTACTTC.